This passage covers 22 T cell receptor beta chains from one sample sequenced in a study of blood T cell repertoires in COVID-19. The repertoire was sequenced with immunoSEQ multiplex PCR; TCRdb's copy has only in-frame clones and lacks some. Of more than 95,000 clones detected, roughly 80% appear once; the ten largest clones hold roughly a fifth. The sequenced material came from peripheral blood. These receptors came from an older woman with acute or convalescent COVID-19.

The genes are TRBV4-3 and TRBJ1-5; no clear D. Trimming took off 0 bases at V and 0 bases at J, with 6 bases between the two ends. Germline V gives CDR1 LGHNA, CDR2 YSLEER. This CDR3 comprises 15 residues. The CDR3 spells CASSQDRSSNQPQHF. In nucleotides, the CDR3 is TGCGCCAGCAGCCAAGACAGGTCTAGCAATCAGCCCCAGCATTTT.

The V and J genes are TRBV30 and TRBJ2-7, with a tentative D call TRBD2 (5 bases). Per germline, CDR1 GTSNPN and CDR2 SVGIG (reference sequence). The ends were cut back, 5 bases at V and 0 bases at J, with 11 bases in the middle. The CDR3 covers 13 residues. Here the CDR3 reads CAWSPDYSYEQYF. The DNA for the CDR3 is TGTGCCTGGTCCCCCGACTACTCCTACGAGCAGTACTTC.

The chain links TRBV10-3 to TRBJ2-3, with D possibly being TRBD1 (6 bases). Germline assignment: CDR1 ENHRY and CDR2 SYGVKD. V dropped 5 bases and J dropped 3 bases, with 9 bases sitting between them. CDR3 length equals 13 residues. The CDR3 region has the DNA TGTGCCATCAGTTCGAGGGGGACAGATACGCAGTATTTT. It specifies CAISSRGTDTQYF.

The rearrangement joins TRBV20-1 to TRBJ1-1; no reliable D call. The V and J ends lost 3 bases and 5 bases respectively, with 7 bases between them. Germline V lookup: CDR1 DFQATT, CDR2 SNEGSKA (reference sequence). The CDR3 extends over 11 amino acids. The CDR3 loop reads CSASAGTEAFF. The CDR3 DNA is TGCAGTGCTAGTGCGGGGACTGAAGCTTTCTTT.

The chain has TRBV6-5 and TRBJ1-5; unclear D gene. The CDR3 totals 14 residues. Germline V lookup: CDR1 MNHEY, CDR2 SVGAGI. V was trimmed by 6 bases and J by 1 base, leaving 10 bases between them. CDR3: CASRRAGSNQPQHF. The CDR3 nucleotides are TGTGCCAGCAGGCGGGCAGGAAGCAATCAGCCCCAGCATTTT.

The chain couples TRBV14 to TRBJ1-6; D uncertain. Trimming left V 5 bases short and J 0 bases short, with 11 bases between. This CDR3 has 16 amino acids. CDR1 SGHDN and CDR2 FVKESK come from the germline V gene. CDR3 sequence: CASSSTVSSYNSPLHF. In nucleotides, the CDR3 is TGTGCCAGCAGCTCAACGGTGAGCTCCTATAATTCACCCCTCCACTTT.

This chain uses TRBV19 with TRBJ1-5; 9 bases align to TRBD1. The length of the CDR3 is 16 residues. The ends lost 5 bases at V and 2 bases at J; junction bases unmatched: 7. Germline lookup yields CDR1 LNHDA and CDR2 SQIVND (reference sequence). The CDR3 loop reads CASSPRTGEGNQPQHF. Here the CDR3 DNA reads TGTGCCAGTAGTCCGCGGACAGGGGAGGGCAATCAGCCCCAGCATTTT.

CDR3 in DNA: TGTGCCAGCAGTCCGAGGACAGGGGCGCCGAACACCATATATTTT. Amino acids: CASSPRTGAPNTIYF. The chain joins TRBV3-1 (or the pseudogene TRBV3-2) to TRBJ1-3; TRBD1 matches 9 bases. Germline V gives CDR1 LGHDT, CDR2 YNNKEL (reference sequence). With 6 bases clipped from V and 7 bases from J, the junction kept 10 bases outside the gene matches. This CDR3 contains 15 residues.

V usage is TRBV6-5 and J usage is TRBJ1-1; tentatively, D is TRBD1 (5 bases). V shed 8 bases and J shed 3 bases, with 13 bases lying between them. The CDR3 is made up of 13 amino acids. Germline CDR1 is MNHEY and CDR2 is SVGAGI. This CDR3 is CASWRGVHTEAFF. CDR3 bases: TGTGCCAGCTGGCGGGGGGTTCACACTGAAGCTTTCTTT.

The CDR3 DNA is TGTGCCAGCAGTTTTATCCCCACAGGCACAGATACGCAGTATTTT. It specifies CASSFIPTGTDTQYF. The chain recombines TRBV27 with TRBJ2-3; D ambiguous. V was pared by 3 bases and J by 1 base, with 11 bases between. The CDR3 sequence is 15 residues long. CDR1 is MNHEY, CDR2 SMNVEV, per germline (reference sequence).

Only a few counts were recorded for this clone. CDR3 nucleotide sequence: TGCGCCAGCAGCTATTCTACAGGGGGTGACACTGAAGCTTTCTTT. It translates to CASSYSTGGDTEAFF. The genes are TRBV5-1 and TRBJ1-1; 8 nucleotides match TRBD1. V shed 3 bases and J 3 bases; nucleotides not matched to a gene: 7. Germline lookup yields CDR1 SGHRS and CDR2 YFSETQ. CDR3 size: 15 residues.

The rearrangement links TRBV30 to TRBJ2-5, with D possibly being TRBD1 (6 bases). Germline lookup yields CDR1 GTSNPN and CDR2 SVGIG (reference sequence). The length of the CDR3 is 14 residues. V lost 2 bases to trimming and J lost 5 bases, with 15 bases between them. This CDR3 is CAWSQGHLGETQYF. The CDR3 DNA reads as TGTGCCTGGAGTCAGGGGCACCTGGGGGAGACCCAGTACTTC.

This chain uses TRBV6-5 with TRBJ1-1; weak D call: TRBD1 (6 bases). The CDR3 loop spans 13 amino acids. V dropped 5 bases and J dropped 6 bases, with 13 bases sitting between them. Germline lookup yields CDR1 MNHEY and CDR2 SVGAGI. Here the CDR3 DNA reads TGTGCCAGCAGTCTACAGGGAGGGGCTGAAGCTTTCTTT. This translates into CASSLQGGAEAFF.

The chain joins TRBV5-1 to TRBJ1-1, with D tentatively TRBD1 (5 bases). Trimming left V 1 base short and J 4 bases short, with 11 bases between. This CDR3 has 14 residues. Germline assignment: CDR1 SGHRS and CDR2 YFSETQ. CDR3 loop: CASSLYAGTTEAFF. CDR3 bases: TGCGCCAGCAGCTTGTACGCGGGGACCACTGAAGCTTTCTTT. Based on the CDR3 plus reference TRBV5-1 and TRBJ1-1, the full variable domain is KAGVTQTPRYLIKTRGQQVTLSCSPISGHRSVSWYQQTPGQGLQFLFEYFSETQRNKGNFPGRFSGRQFSNSRSEMNVSTLELGDSALYLCASSLYAGTTEAFFGQGTRLTVV.

The chain combines TRBV11-2 with TRBJ1-1; D gene ambiguous. V lost 8 bases and J 0 bases, leaving 10 bases between the germline ends. Germline lookup yields CDR1 SGHAT and CDR2 FQNNGV. The CDR3 consists of 13 residues. The CDR3 protein is CASSNSMNTEAFF. The CDR3 nucleotides are TGTGCCAGCTCCAATTCTATGAACACTGAAGCTTTCTTT.

This rearrangement joins TRBV18 to TRBJ1-4; D may be TRBD1 (5 bases). Trimming cost V 3 bases and J 8 bases, with 13 bases left between them. The CDR3 is 14 amino acids. The germline CDR1 and CDR2 sequences are KGHSH and LQKENI. The CDR3 sequence: CASSPGTRGEKLFF. In DNA form, the CDR3 reads TGTGCCAGCTCACCGGGGACTAGGGGAGAAAAACTGTTTTTT.

V is TRBV18 and J is TRBJ2-3, with 13 bases fitting TRBD2. The CDR3 extends over 14 amino acids. V was pared by 3 bases and J by 9 bases, with 3 bases of the junction left unmatched. Germline V lookup: CDR1 KGHSH, CDR2 LQKENI. The CDR3 here is CASSPGTSGATQYF. The CDR3 DNA reads TGTGCCAGCTCACCTGGGACTAGCGGGGCCACGCAGTATTTT. The full variable domain, rest sourced from reference TRBV18 and TRBJ2-3, is NAGVMQNPRHLVRRRGQEARLRCSPMKGHSHVYWYRQLPEEGLKFMVYLQKENIIDESGMPKERFSAEFPKEGPSILRIQQVVRGDSAAYFCASSPGTSGATQYFGPGTRLTVL.

This chain connects TRBV28 to TRBJ2-7, with 8 nucleotides matching TRBD1. J lost 5 bases, V lost 3 bases, and 6 bases had no gene match. Germline V gene lookup returns CDR1 MDHEN and CDR2 SYDVKM. The CDR3 is 14 amino acids. The CDR3 loop is CASSFYRGVHEQYF. CDR3 nucleotides: TGTGCCAGCAGTTTTTACAGGGGGGTCCACGAGCAGTACTTC.

DNA for the CDR3: TGTGCCAGCAGAGGTCCGGGACAGGGCTCCTACGAGCAGTACTTC. It yields the protein CASRGPGQGSYEQYF. The chain combines TRBV2 with TRBJ2-7; 9 nucleotides match TRBD1. The V segment lost 6 bases and the J segment 0 bases; nucleotides outside the gene matches: 6. Germline CDR1 SNHLY, CDR2 FYNNEI. The CDR3 loop spans 15 amino acids.

The J gene is TRBJ2-2, the V gene TRBV4-1, with 10 bases fitting TRBD2. Germline V gives CDR1 MGHRA, CDR2 YSYEKL. V was pared by 1 base and J by 6 bases, with 8 bases of the junction left unmatched. This CDR3 comprises 17 residues. CDR3 loop: CASSQAQLAGPPGELFF. In nucleotides, the CDR3 is TGCGCCAGCAGCCAAGCCCAACTAGCGGGGCCCCCCGGGGAGCTGTTTTTT.

This clone has a single count. The chain is built from TRBV5-1 and TRBJ2-5; D unclear. Trimming removed 4 bases from V and 5 bases from J, with 12 bases in between. The CDR3 spans 13 residues. Germline V gives CDR1 SGHRS, CDR2 YFSETQ. CDR3 bases: TGCGCCAGCAGCGCGGCTTACCGGGAGACCCAGTACTTC. It yields the protein CASSAAYRETQYF.

The rearrangement joins TRBV10-1 to TRBJ1-2; tentative D call: TRBD1 (6 bases). The V and J ends lost 6 bases and 4 bases respectively, with 12 bases between them. The CDR3 is 13 residues long. The germline V gene encodes CDR1 WNHNN and CDR2 SYGVQD (reference sequence). The CDR3 loop is CASSRDTPYGYTF. The CDR3 DNA reads as TGCGCCAGCAGCCGGGACACCCCCTATGGCTACACCTTC.